Each of the 21 T cell receptor beta chains below was sequenced from the same sample in a study of T cells in Graves' hyperthyroidism and ophthalmopathy. What was amplified from RNA transcripts were TCR beta CDR3 regions. RT-PCR in the first round (using the HTBI primer set) targeted the TCR CDR3. TCRdb used MiXCR to reprocess the multiplex PCR reads, holding one entry per CDR3 protein. The sample consists of about 260,000 distinct CDR3 sequences, 20% to 30% of them appearing once. The sequenced material came from blood. Receptors originate from a man aged 35-49 years with Graves' hyperthyroidism that later progressed to Graves' ophthalmopathy.

This clonotype was observed many times. This chain links TRBV5-6 with TRBJ1-2, with D uncertain. The CDR3 consists of 14 residues. Per the germline V gene, CDR1 is SGHDT and CDR2 is YYEEEE. The V end was cut by 1 base, the J end by 2 bases, with 9 bases between. The CDR3 region has the DNA TGTGCCAGCAGCTTGAGTGGGCAGAACTATGGCTACACCTTC. This encodes CASSLSGQNYGYTF.

As to this clonotype: A junction end diverges from the germline sequence, so it may reflect a read error. The chain carries TRBV20-1 and TRBJ2-7; D could derive from TRBD1 or TRBD2 (5 bases each). CDR1 DFQATT and CDR2 SNEGSKA come from the germline V gene (reference sequence). This CDR3 is 13 amino acids long. The DNA of the CDR3 is TGCAGTACTAGAGGTCGGGGCCCCTACGAGCAGTACTTC. As protein: CSTRGRGPYEQYF.

This chain connects TRBV12-3 or TRBV12-4 to TRBJ1-2; 7 bases match TRBD1. This CDR3 has 15 amino acids. V lost 5 bases, J lost 2 bases, and 8 bases stayed unmatched. The CDR3 nucleotides read TGTGCCAGCAGTCCCTCCGGGACAGCGAACTATGGCTACACCTTC. The encoded protein is CASSPSGTANYGYTF.

The sample holds many counts of this clonotype. The CDR3 reads CASGLTDSGNTIYF. The CDR3 nucleotides read TGTGCCAGCGGGCTAACGGACTCTGGAAACACCATATATTTT. V gene TRBV18 combines with J gene TRBJ1-3; D ambiguous. V was trimmed by 8 bases and J by 0 bases, leaving 11 bases between them. CDR1 is KGHSH, CDR2 LQKENI, per germline. The CDR3 spans 14 residues.

This clonotype has at least ten counts. The chain links TRBV28 to TRBJ2-5, with D perhaps TRBD1 (6 bases). This CDR3 contains 15 residues. The V gene lost 1 base and the J gene lost 0 bases, with 9 bases spanning the gap. Germline loops: CDR1 MDHEN, CDR2 SYDVKM. The CDR3 coding sequence is TGTGCCAGCAGTTTATCGGACAGCAACCAAGAGACCCAGTACTTC. Translation gives CASSLSDSNQETQYF.

The J gene is TRBJ1-2, the V gene TRBV12-3 or TRBV12-4; 9 bases are shared with TRBD1. V was clipped by 6 bases and J by 8 bases; unmatched bases: 7. The CDR3 runs to 13 residues. CDR3 region: CASRTTGGRGYTF. CDR3 bases: TGTGCCAGCAGGACCACAGGGGGCCGAGGCTACACCTTC.

The chain has TRBV6-2 or TRBV6-3 and TRBJ2-7; D might be TRBD1 (6 bases). CDR1 MNHEY and CDR2 SVGEGT come from the germline V gene. The CDR3 has 12 residues. The V gene lost 3 bases and the J gene lost 6 bases, with 9 bases spanning the gap. The DNA for the CDR3 is TGTGCCAGCAGTTATTGGGGGCGCGAGCAGTACTTC. The encoded protein is CASSYWGREQYF.

This clonotype was recorded many times. V is TRBV19 and J is TRBJ1-1, with no clear D. The germline CDR1 and CDR2 sequences are LNHDA and SQIVND (reference sequence). Trimming took off 3 bases at V and 1 base at J, with 12 bases between the two ends. This CDR3 has 15 amino acids. The CDR3 reads CASSISGHQNTEAFF. In DNA form, the CDR3 reads TGTGCCAGTAGTATCTCGGGCCACCAGAACACTGAAGCTTTCTTT.

The chain is built from TRBV6-9 and TRBJ1-1, with D tentatively TRBD1 (6 bases). The CDR3 runs 14 residues. Trimming removed 2 bases from V and 8 bases from J, with 15 bases in between. Germline V gives CDR1 MNHGY, CDR2 SVAAGI. This chain's CDR3 is CASSYRETGSEAFF. The CDR3 DNA reads TGTGCCAGCAGTTATCGGGAGACAGGTTCCGAAGCTTTCTTT.

This clonotype was observed many times. The V call is TRBV25-1, the J call TRBJ1-2, with D unresolved. Germline V gives CDR1 MGHDK, CDR2 SYGVNS. Trimming stripped 4 bases from V and 4 bases from J, with 16 bases between. This CDR3 is 15 amino acids long. This CDR3 reads CASSGNLPNGYGYTF. Here the CDR3 DNA reads TGTGCCAGCAGTGGCAACCTACCTAACGGCTATGGCTACACCTTC.

This clonotype showed up many times. The V gene is TRBV14, the J gene TRBJ2-7; 8 nucleotides line up with TRBD1. The junction had 8 bases not matched to a gene; V was cut back by 5 bases and J by 5 bases. CDR1 and CDR2 from the germline V gene are SGHDN and FVKESK. The CDR3 runs to 14 residues. CDR3 sequence: CASSDGQGWNEQYF. CDR3 bases: TGTGCCAGCAGCGACGGACAGGGTTGGAACGAGCAGTACTTC.

At least ten counts were recorded for this clonotype. This rearrangement joins TRBV2 to TRBJ2-5, with 7 bases that match TRBD2. CDR1 is SNHLY, CDR2 FYNNEI, per germline. V lost 7 bases and J lost 5; bases outside the gene matches: 10. The CDR3 totals 14 residues. CDR3 DNA: TGTGCCAGCACCGCGGCGGGGGACGGGGAGACCCAGTACTTC. Translation: CASTAAGDGETQYF.

This clonotype was recorded many times. Compared with germline, one end of the junction differs, possibly owing to a read error. J is TRBJ2-5 and V is TRBV7-7, with D maybe TRBD2 (6 bases). This CDR3 comprises 13 residues. Germline V gives CDR1 SSHAT, CDR2 FNYEAQ (reference sequence). CDR3 protein: CASSPDYKGTQYF. The CDR3 bases are TGTGCTAGCAGTCCGGACTATAAGGGGACCCAGTACTTC.

In its sample, this clonotype was seen many times. This chain connects TRBV10-3 to TRBJ2-6, with D uncertain. The CDR3 loop spans 13 amino acids. V was shortened by 9 bases and J by 4 bases, with 10 bases between the two germline ends. CDR1 is ENHRY and CDR2 is SYGVKD in the germline V gene. The CDR3 spells CAIRPGGANVLTF. In DNA form, the CDR3 reads TGTGCCATAAGGCCAGGCGGGGCCAACGTCCTGACTTTC.

This clonotype was observed a handful of times. This chain connects TRBV28 to TRBJ2-7, with 10 bases identical to TRBD2. V shed 4 bases, J shed 4 bases, and the junction held 7 bases outside the gene matches. CDR3 length: 15 residues. Germline assignment: CDR1 MDHEN and CDR2 SYDVKM. CDR3 protein: CASSWEAGGGYEQYF. In DNA, the CDR3 is TGTGCCAGCAGTTGGGAAGCGGGAGGGGGGTACGAGCAGTACTTC.

Ten or more counts support this clonotype. This chain joins TRBV27 and TRBJ2-7; no reliable D call. This CDR3 is 15 amino acids long. The V and J ends lost 3 bases and 1 base respectively, with 13 bases between them. Germline V lookup: CDR1 MNHEY, CDR2 SMNVEV (reference sequence). The CDR3 reads CASSFGYGESYEQYF. As DNA, the CDR3 is TGTGCCAGCAGTTTTGGGTACGGAGAGTCCTACGAGCAGTACTTC.

This clonotype was seen repeatedly, ten times or more. The chain couples TRBV12-3 or TRBV12-4 to TRBJ1-2; D is undetermined. This CDR3 has 14 residues. Trimming removed 6 bases at V and 6 bases at J, with 17 bases between. In DNA form, the CDR3 reads TGTGCCAGCAGGACCTACACCTCGCGGAATGGCTACACCTTC. Protein product: CASRTYTSRNGYTF.

This clonotype was recorded at least ten times. Here the CDR3 reads CASSPSWGQGSAFF. The CDR3 nucleotides are TGTGCCAGCAGCCCCTCATGGGGACAGGGATCAGCTTTCTTT. V is TRBV3-1 and J is TRBJ1-1; 9 bases align to TRBD1. Unmatched junction bases numbered 10, after V lost 4 bases and J lost 10 bases. CDR1 is LGHDT and CDR2 is YNNKEL in the germline V gene (reference sequence). The CDR3 totals 14 residues.

This clonotype has at least ten counts. The chain uses TRBV5-4 and TRBJ1-1, with 11 bases fitting TRBD1. Germline trimming cut 9 bases from V and 0 bases from J; bases unmatched to any gene: 4. The CDR3 is 14 amino acids. Per germline, CDR1 SGHNT and CDR2 YYREEE (reference sequence). The CDR3 protein is CATGQGAMNTEAFF. CDR3 nucleotides: TGTGCCACCGGACAGGGGGCCATGAACACTGAAGCTTTCTTT.

A single count supports this clonotype. The chain uses TRBV29-1 and TRBJ1-5, with D unclear. CDR3 length: 15 amino acids. The germline V gene encodes CDR1 SQVTM and CDR2 ANQGSEA. The V and J ends lost 5 bases and 0 bases respectively, with 14 bases between them. The CDR3 DNA sequence: TGCAGCGTTAGGTTCTCGTGGAATAGCAATCAGCCCCAGCATTTT. It codes for CSVRFSWNSNQPQHF.

This clonotype was picked up many times. The V gene is TRBV19, the J gene TRBJ1-2; unclear D gene. This CDR3 has 14 amino acids. Germline CDR1 is LNHDA and CDR2 is SQIVND (reference sequence). V was clipped by 4 bases and J by 1 base, with 10 bases between them. CDR3 protein: CASSTRTGNYGYTF. The CDR3, as DNA: TGTGCCAGTAGTACAAGGACGGGTAACTATGGCTACACCTTC.